The rows below give T cell receptor beta chains drawn from one sample of a study of metastatic and nonmetastatic thyroid tumors. TCRdb reanalyzed the PCR reads via MiXCR. The profile shows 21,000 or so clones, over 20% of them singletons. Material for sequencing was blood. The receptor source for this set is a female donor with papillary thyroid cancer or a benign thyroid nodule (not recorded which). Some clones in this sample may be carry-over from other donors' samples. Each CDR3 is given with its conserved first and last residue. Fields, in order: D gene, V gene, J gene, clone size, CDR3 DNA, CDR3 protein. A D gene is named only where the DNA matches it firmly. Where a row states a size, it is once, few, many or the class of an expanded clone; other rows omit it.

d_gene: -
v_gene: TRBV28
j_gene: TRBJ2-1
abundance: few
CDR3nt: TGTGCCAGCATCCCGTCCCAGGGTTGGAATGAGCAGTTCTTC
CDR3aa: CASIPSQGWNEQFF

d_gene: -
v_gene: TRBV10-1
j_gene: TRBJ2-1
abundance: many
CDR3nt: TGCGCCAGCCGTTCGGAGTACAATGAGCAGTTCTTC
CDR3aa: CASRSEYNEQFF

d_gene: TRBD2
v_gene: TRBV13
j_gene: TRBJ2-1
abundance: many
CDR3nt: TGTGCCAGCAGCAAACGACTAGCGGGAGTTAATGAGCAGTTCTTC
CDR3aa: CASSKRLAGVNEQFF

d_gene: -
v_gene: TRBV12-3/TRBV12-4
j_gene: TRBJ2-3
abundance: -
CDR3nt: TGTGCCAGCAGTTTTCACCAGGAGTCGAGCACAGATACGCAGTATTTT
CDR3aa: CASSFHQESSTDTQYF

d_gene: TRBD2
v_gene: TRBV28
j_gene: TRBJ2-7
abundance: many
CDR3nt: TGTGCCAGCAGTTCCTTGATAGCGGGAGCGGTCTACGAGCAGTACTTC
CDR3aa: CASSSLIAGAVYEQYF

d_gene: TRBD2
v_gene: TRBV4-1
j_gene: TRBJ2-7
abundance: medium-sized
CDR3nt: TGCGCCAGCAGCCAAGCGCAATTCTCAAGCGGGGTTTCCTACGAGCAGTACTTC
CDR3aa: CASSQAQFSSGVSYEQYF

d_gene: -
v_gene: TRBV6-1
j_gene: TRBJ1-2
abundance: medium-sized
CDR3nt: TGTGCCAGCAGTGAATACACGACAGCTAAGCATGGCTACACCTTC
CDR3aa: CASSEYTTAKHGYTF

d_gene: -
v_gene: TRBV28
j_gene: TRBJ2-7
abundance: medium-sized
CDR3nt: TGTGCCAGCAGTTTCGATCTCGCCTACGAGCAGTACTTC
CDR3aa: CASSFDLAYEQYF

d_gene: -
v_gene: TRBV19
j_gene: TRBJ1-1
abundance: many
CDR3nt: TGTGCCAGTAGTGGGTGGACTGAAGCTTTCTTT
CDR3aa: CASSGWTEAFF

d_gene: -
v_gene: TRBV11-1
j_gene: TRBJ1-3
abundance: once
CDR3nt: TGTGCCAGCAGCTTAACCCCTGCCCTCCTTGGAAACACCATATATTTT
CDR3aa: CASSLTPALLGNTIYF

d_gene: TRBD1
v_gene: TRBV28
j_gene: TRBJ2-7
abundance: -
CDR3nt: TGTGCCAGCAGTTTAGTGGGACAGGTGGGGGTCTACGAGCAGTACTTC
CDR3aa: CASSLVGQVGVYEQYF

d_gene: TRBD1
v_gene: TRBV28
j_gene: TRBJ2-7
abundance: many
CDR3nt: TGTGCCAGCAGTTCCCCCGGGACAGGGTCCTACGAGCAGTACTTC
CDR3aa: CASSSPGTGSYEQYF

d_gene: TRBD2
v_gene: TRBV6-1
j_gene: TRBJ2-7
abundance: medium-sized
CDR3nt: TGTGCCAGCAGTTCCCGAAGACTAGCGGGAGAGTCCTACGAGCAGTACTTC
CDR3aa: CASSSRRLAGESYEQYF

d_gene: -
v_gene: TRBV12-3/TRBV12-4
j_gene: TRBJ1-2
abundance: medium-sized
CDR3nt: TGTGCCAGCAGTTTGGCGAGGGGCTATGGCTACACCTTC
CDR3aa: CASSLARGYGYTF

d_gene: TRBD2
v_gene: TRBV27
j_gene: TRBJ2-2
abundance: many
CDR3nt: TGTGCCAGCACCCGCGGACTAGCGGGAGTGACCGGGGAGCTGTTTTTT
CDR3aa: CASTRGLAGVTGELFF

d_gene: -
v_gene: TRBV5-1
j_gene: TRBJ1-6
abundance: -
CDR3nt: TGCGCCAGCAGCTTGGTGGGGGGAGTACAAAATTCACACCTCCACTTT
CDR3aa: CASSLVGGVQNSHLHF

d_gene: TRBD2
v_gene: TRBV6-1
j_gene: TRBJ2-3
abundance: few
CDR3nt: TGTGCCAGCAGTGAAACGTGGCTAGCGGGAGATACGCAGTATTTT
CDR3aa: CASSETWLAGDTQYF

d_gene: -
v_gene: TRBV11-2
j_gene: TRBJ2-7
abundance: -
CDR3nt: TGTGCCAGCAGACAGGAGAGCTCCTACGAGCAGTACTTC
CDR3aa: CASRQESSYEQYF

d_gene: -
v_gene: TRBV7-2
j_gene: TRBJ2-3
abundance: many
CDR3nt: TGTGCCAGCAGCTTAGTGGACGGTAGCACAGATACGCAGTATTTT
CDR3aa: CASSLVDGSTDTQYF

d_gene: TRBD1
v_gene: TRBV12-3/TRBV12-4
j_gene: TRBJ2-3
abundance: many
CDR3nt: TGTGCCAGCAGTCCGGGGCAGGGGGAAACCGATACGCAGTATTTT
CDR3aa: CASSPGQGETDTQYF

d_gene: TRBD1
v_gene: TRBV11-2
j_gene: TRBJ1-2
abundance: -
CDR3nt: TGTGCCAGCAGCTTAACCTCGGGACAGGGGTATGGCTACACCTTC
CDR3aa: CASSLTSGQGYGYTF

d_gene: TRBD1
v_gene: TRBV28
j_gene: TRBJ2-7
abundance: many
CDR3nt: TGTGCCAGCAGTCCACAGGACAGGGCGAAGACCTACGAGCAGTACTTC
CDR3aa: CASSPQDRAKTYEQYF

d_gene: -
v_gene: TRBV20-1
j_gene: TRBJ2-7
abundance: many
CDR3nt: TGCAGTGCTAGGGATAGGCAGCGGTCCTACGAGCAGTACTTC
CDR3aa: CSARDRQRSYEQYF

d_gene: -
v_gene: TRBV6-5
j_gene: TRBJ1-1
abundance: few
CDR3nt: TGTGCCAGAGGATTGCCTCAAGATTTCTTT
CDR3aa: CARGLPQDFF

d_gene: -
v_gene: TRBV28
j_gene: TRBJ2-7
abundance: few
CDR3nt: TGTGCCAGCAGGGCCGGGACTTCTCGCTACGAGCAGTACTTC
CDR3aa: CASRAGTSRYEQYF

d_gene: TRBD1
v_gene: TRBV11-3
j_gene: TRBJ1-1
abundance: many
CDR3nt: TGTGCCAGCAGCTCGCCGGGACAGTATTGGAACACTGAAGCTTTCTTT
CDR3aa: CASSSPGQYWNTEAFF

d_gene: TRBD1
v_gene: TRBV6-2/TRBV6-3
j_gene: TRBJ2-2
abundance: -
CDR3nt: TGTGCCAGCAGTTACACGAAGACATATAACAGGGGCAGCCGGGTTCACACCGGGGAGCTGTTTTTT
CDR3aa: CASSYTKTYNRGSRVHTGELFF

d_gene: -
v_gene: TRBV12-3/TRBV12-4
j_gene: TRBJ1-5
abundance: few
CDR3nt: TGTGCCATCAGTTTGGGCAATCAGCCCCATCATTTT
CDR3aa: CAISLGNQPHHF

d_gene: TRBD1
v_gene: TRBV27
j_gene: TRBJ1-2
abundance: -
CDR3nt: TGTGCCAGCAGTCCCTCAGCCTGGACAGGGAGCGATGGCTACACCTTC
CDR3aa: CASSPSAWTGSDGYTF

d_gene: -
v_gene: TRBV14
j_gene: TRBJ1-2
abundance: many
CDR3nt: TGTGCCAGCAGCCAGGGGTTTCCTAACTATGGCTACACCTTC
CDR3aa: CASSQGFPNYGYTF

d_gene: -
v_gene: TRBV6-2/TRBV6-3
j_gene: TRBJ2-2
abundance: few
CDR3nt: TGTGCCAGCAGTTACCGGTTTTGGAAGTCGAACACCGGGGAGCTGTTTTTT
CDR3aa: CASSYRFWKSNTGELFF

d_gene: -
v_gene: TRBV30
j_gene: TRBJ1-5
abundance: -
CDR3nt: TGTGCCTGGAGTGCAGGCCGCAATCAGCCCCAGCATTTT
CDR3aa: CAWSAGRNQPQHF

d_gene: TRBD1
v_gene: TRBV24-1
j_gene: TRBJ1-4
abundance: -
CDR3nt: TGTGCCACCAGTGTTCCAGGGACAAACGCCTTGACCCTAAACAAAACAGGGGTCGGCGAAAAACTGTTTTTT
CDR3aa: CATSVPGTNALTLNKTGVGEKLFF

d_gene: -
v_gene: TRBV28
j_gene: TRBJ2-2
abundance: -
CDR3nt: TGTGCCAGCAGTTTACGGGGCACCGGGGAGCTGTTTTTT
CDR3aa: CASSLRGTGELFF

d_gene: -
v_gene: TRBV20-1
j_gene: TRBJ2-2
abundance: many
CDR3nt: TGCAGTGCTAGAGACGGACTATACACCGGGGAGCTGTTTTTT
CDR3aa: CSARDGLYTGELFF

d_gene: -
v_gene: TRBV28
j_gene: TRBJ2-1
abundance: many
CDR3nt: TGTGCCAGCAGTTCCCCGGGGTTCAATGAGCAGTTCTTC
CDR3aa: CASSSPGFNEQFF